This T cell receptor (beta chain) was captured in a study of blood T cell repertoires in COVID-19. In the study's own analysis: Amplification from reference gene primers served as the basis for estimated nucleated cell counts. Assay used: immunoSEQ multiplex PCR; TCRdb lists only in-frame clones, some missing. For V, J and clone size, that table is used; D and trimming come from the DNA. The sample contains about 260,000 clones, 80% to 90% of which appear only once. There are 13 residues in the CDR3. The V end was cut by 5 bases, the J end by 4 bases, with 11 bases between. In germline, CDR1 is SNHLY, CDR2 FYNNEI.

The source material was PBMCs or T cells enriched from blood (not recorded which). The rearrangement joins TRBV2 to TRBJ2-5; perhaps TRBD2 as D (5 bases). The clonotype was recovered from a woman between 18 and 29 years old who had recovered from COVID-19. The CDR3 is CASSSHRGETQYF. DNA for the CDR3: TGTGCCAGCAGTTCTCACCGGGGAGAGACCCAGTACTTC.